Presented here are 16 T cell receptor beta chains from one specimen sequenced in a study of control samples from healthy donors and cancer patients. The table came from immunoSEQ multiplex PCR; TCRdb's copy has only in-frame clones and leaves some out. Among about 190,000 clones listed, about nine tenths were seen once. The sample consisted of blood. Source of these receptors: a man aged 25-40 years in good health.

V gene TRBV6-5 combines with J gene TRBJ1-2; D perhaps matches TRBD1 (6 bases). In germline, CDR1 is MNHEY, CDR2 SVGAGI. The CDR3 is 15 amino acids. Trimming removed 4 bases from V and 0 bases from J, with 12 bases in between. The CDR3 DNA reads as TGTGCCAGCAGTTCTGAGGGGGAACCTAACTATGGCTACACCTTC. This gives the protein CASSSEGEPNYGYTF.

The rearrangement uses TRBV6-2 or TRBV6-3 and TRBJ2-6; maybe TRBD2 (5 bases). From germline, CDR1 is MNHEY and CDR2 SVGEGT. The V end lost 0 bases, the J end lost 0 bases, and 6 bases lay between the germline ends. The CDR3 covers 16 residues. In nucleotides, the CDR3 is TGTGCCAGCAGTTACTCGAGCGGCTCTGGGGCCAACGTCCTGACTTTC. It is translated as CASSYSSGSGANVLTF.

This clone has more than one count but fewer than ten. V and J are TRBV28 and TRBJ1-6; D is possibly TRBD1 (5 bases). The V end was cut by 5 bases, the J end by 10 bases, with 12 bases between. The CDR3 is 13 residues long. Germline CDR1 reads MDHEN; CDR2 reads SYDVKM. The chain's CDR3 is CASSIGAYSPLHF. In DNA form, the CDR3 reads TGTGCCAGCAGTATAGGGGCGTACTCACCCCTCCACTTT.

This chain connects TRBV9 to TRBJ1-1; TRBD1 agrees at 8 bases. Germline V lookup: CDR1 SGDLS, CDR2 YYNGEE. With V trimmed by 0 bases and J by 3 bases, 13 bases remained unmatched. This CDR3 has 18 amino acids. The CDR3: CASSVAPQGAGFDTEAFF. DNA for the CDR3: TGTGCCAGCAGCGTAGCTCCCCAGGGGGCAGGGTTCGACACTGAAGCTTTCTTT. Filled out from reference TRBV9 and TRBJ1-1, the complete variable domain reads DSGVTQTPKHLITATGQRVTLRCSPRSGDLSVYWYQQSLDQGLQFLIQYYNGEERAKGNILERFSAQQFPDLHSELNLSSLELGDSALYFCASSVAPQGAGFDTEAFFGQGTRLTVV.

DNA for the CDR3: TGTGCCAGCAGCTCCTTTGGGGTTTGGACCTGGAGTTATGGCTACACCTTC. It specifies CASSSFGVWTWSYGYTF. The genes are TRBV11-2 and TRBJ1-2; the D is unclear. The CDR3 is made up of 17 amino acids. Trimming pared 4 bases from V and 5 bases from J, leaving 23 bases between. The V gene's germline CDR1 is SGHAT and CDR2 FQNNGV.

The CDR3 sequence is CASRPTGSNNEQFF. CDR3 nucleotide sequence: TGCGCCAGCCGACCGACGGGATCTAACAATGAGCAGTTCTTC. V usage is TRBV4-1 and J usage is TRBJ2-1; D perhaps matches TRBD2 (5 bases). Looked up from germline, CDR1 is MGHRA and CDR2 is YSYEKL. The CDR3 spans 14 residues. V was clipped by 8 bases and J by 5 bases, with 16 bases between them.

This clone was picked up one time. CDR3 sequence (DNA): TGTGCCAGCAGTGTTAGGACTGAAGCTTTCTTT. Translation gives CASSVRTEAFF. This chain links TRBV2 with TRBJ1-1; D not certain. The V end lost 4 bases, the J end lost 5 bases, and 5 bases lay between the germline ends. The CDR3 spans 11 residues. Germline V gene lookup returns CDR1 SNHLY and CDR2 FYNNEI.

The chain is built from TRBV5-1 and TRBJ2-2, with D possibly being TRBD2 (6 bases). Germline lookup yields CDR1 SGHRS and CDR2 YFSETQ. Trimming left V 1 base short and J 6 bases short, with 13 bases between. This CDR3 has 15 amino acids. The CDR3 DNA is TGCGCCAGCAGCTTGTGGGGGGAAGCTTCCGGGGAGCTGTTTTTT. Protein: CASSLWGEASGELFF.

The CDR3 sequence is CASSFSGGSGNTIYF. The CDR3, as DNA: TGTGCCAGCAGTTTTTCGGGCGGCTCTGGAAACACCATATATTTT. This chain links TRBV27 with TRBJ1-3; D is unclear. This CDR3 region has 15 residues. Trimming pared 3 bases from V and 0 bases from J, leaving 9 bases between. Germline V gives CDR1 MNHEY, CDR2 SMNVEV (reference sequence).

The V and J genes are TRBV11-3 and TRBJ2-2, with 8 nucleotides matching TRBD2. Looked up from germline, CDR1 is SGHNT and CDR2 is YENEEA. The CDR3 contains 16 residues. V gave up 5 bases and J gave up 4 bases; unmatched junction bases: 9. The CDR3 protein is CASSPGTRGSTGELFF. CDR3 DNA: TGTGCCAGCAGCCCCGGGACTAGAGGGAGCACCGGGGAGCTGTTTTTT.

The V call is TRBV7-9, the J call TRBJ2-3, with 16 positions matching TRBD2. J was trimmed by 4 bases and V by 5 bases; bases with no gene match: 3. The CDR3 sequence is 16 residues long. CDR1 SEHNR and CDR2 FQNEAQ come from the germline V gene (reference sequence). The CDR3 loop reads CASSLGLAGGSDTQYF. As DNA, the CDR3 is TGTGCCAGCAGCCTGGGACTAGCGGGGGGGTCAGATACGCAGTATTTT.

The V and J genes are TRBV6-5 and TRBJ1-1; D might be TRBD1 (6 bases). CDR3 size: 15 residues. Germline V gives CDR1 MNHEY, CDR2 SVGAGI. V was clipped by 6 bases and J by 4 bases, with 18 bases between them. The CDR3 is CASSKPRGSGTEAFF. CDR3 sequence (DNA): TGTGCCAGCAGCAAACCCAGGGGTAGCGGCACTGAAGCTTTCTTT.

This chain connects TRBV19 to TRBJ1-1; perhaps TRBD1 as D (6 bases). This CDR3 contains 18 residues. The V end lost 0 bases, the J end lost 0 bases, and 17 bases lay between the germline ends. In germline, CDR1 is LNHDA, CDR2 SQIVND (reference sequence). DNA of the CDR3: TGTGCCAGTAGTATAGACACTGAACAGGGTAGAATGAACACTGAAGCTTTCTTT. This sequence encodes CASSIDTEQGRMNTEAFF. Using reference TRBV19 and TRBJ1-1 for the parts outside the CDR3, the full variable domain is DGGITQSPKYLFRKEGQNVTLSCEQNLNHDAMYWYRQDPGQGLRLIYYSQIVNDFQKGDIAEGYSVSREKKESFPLTVTSAQKNPTAFYLCASSIDTEQGRMNTEAFFGQGTRLTVV.

The chain joins TRBV6-5 to TRBJ1-3; D is unclear. Germline lookup yields CDR1 MNHEY and CDR2 SVGAGI. V was shortened by 5 bases and J by 3 bases, with 11 bases between the two germline ends. The length of the CDR3 is 14 residues. CDR3 DNA: TGTGCCAGCAGTCCCTATGGCTTTGGAAACACCATATATTTT. The encoded protein is CASSPYGFGNTIYF.

J is TRBJ1-2 and V is TRBV7-9; possibly TRBD1 for D (5 bases). V dropped 5 bases and J dropped 1 base, with 20 bases sitting between them. Germline V lookup: CDR1 SEHNR, CDR2 FQNEAQ (reference sequence). The CDR3 extends over 17 amino acids. CDR3 in DNA: TGTGCCAGCAGCGGCCGGGACGGACCACTCCTTAACTATGGCTACACCTTC. It yields the protein CASSGRDGPLLNYGYTF.

V and J are TRBV29-1 and TRBJ2-2, with D unclear. The germline V and J ends were trimmed by 6 bases and 0 bases, with 14 bases remaining between them. The length of the CDR3 is 15 residues. Germline V gene sequence: CDR1 SQVTM, CDR2 ANQGSEA. The CDR3 sequence: CSVRSGLTNTGELFF. The CDR3 DNA sequence: TGCAGCGTCCGGAGTGGCCTCACGAACACCGGGGAGCTGTTTTTT.